This T cell receptor beta chain was profiled in a study of CD8 T cells in ankylosing spondylitis. Using its own MiXCR run on the 5' RACE reads, TCRdb lists one record per CDR3 protein. The table shows fewer than 250,000 distinct CDR3 sequences, with roughly 32% occurring only once. This clonotype has a count of ten or more. The germline CDR1 and CDR2 sequences are SQVTM and ANQGSEA. The CDR3 contains 14 residues. Trimming left V 4 bases short and J 4 bases short, with 16 bases between. The sequence came from a male donor with ankylosing spondylitis or in good health (not recorded which). The rearrangement joins TRBV29-1 to TRBJ1-2; a weak D match, TRBD1 (6 bases). The sample comprised blood, either unsorted or a sorted T cell fraction (not recorded which). CDR3 amino acids: CSVAFSGGIYGYTF. CDR3 nucleotides: TGCAGCGTTGCATTCTCGGGGGGCATCTATGGCTACACCTTC. Supplemented by reference TRBV29-1 and TRBJ1-2, the full variable domain reads SAVISQKPSRDICQRGTSLTIQCQVDSQVTMMFWYRQQPGQSLTLIATANQGSEATYESGFVIDKFPISRPNLTFSTLTVSNMSPEDSSIYLCSVAFSGGIYGYTFGSGTRLTVV.